This T cell receptor beta chain is drawn from a study of cytomegalovirus exposure and HLA in healthy donors. Study in general: The approximately 120 validation repertoires used the same platform as the roughly 670 first-cohort repertoires (as reported by a later analysis).

Sequencing was performed with immunoSEQ multiplex PCR; in TCRdb, only in-frame clones are kept and a portion is missing. The sample includes around 220,000 clones, around 90% of them seen just once. Concerning this clone: What it binds is not known.

With V trimmed by 4 bases and J by 3 bases, 15 bases remained unmatched. This CDR3 contains 18 residues. In germline, CDR1 is SEHNR, CDR2 FQNEAQ (reference sequence). Notes on the study in general: Clusters of TCRs from the first cohort tended to co-occur in the 100 to 150 validation repertoires (as a later analysis found). Cytomegalovirus-associated status was assigned to 164 TCR beta chains. Both high specificity and high sensitivity reportedly marked the classifier's diagnosis of cytomegalovirus status.

The origin of this receptor is a woman aged 18-35 years in good health and CMV-seronegative. The V and J genes are TRBV7-9 and TRBJ2-1, with TRBD1 matching over 7 bases. The sample comprised PBMCs. CDR3 amino acids: CASSSPTGTTTNYNEQFF. CDR3 DNA: TGTGCCAGCAGCTCGCCGACAGGGACCACTACTAACTACAATGAGCAGTTCTTC.